The 11 T cell receptor beta chains reported below all come from one sample, sequenced in a study of Graves' ophthalmopathy and Graves' hyperthyroidism. The authors amplified TCR beta CDR3 regions from RNA transcripts. The workflow started with a first-round RT-PCR run with HTBI primers and then moved on to a second-round multiplex PCR. TCRdb recomputed calls from the multiplex PCR reads with MiXCR, one row per CDR3 protein. The data show 500,000 to 800,000 distinct CDR3 sequences, under 50% seen once. The sequencing sample was made of peripheral blood. These receptors all come from an adult man with Graves' ophthalmopathy.

The V call is TRBV25-1, the J call TRBJ1-6; 9 nucleotides align to TRBD1. This CDR3 has 16 amino acids. The V gene's germline CDR1 is MGHDK and CDR2 SYGVNS. V lost 0 bases and J lost 10; bases outside the gene matches: 7. The CDR3 DNA reads as TGTGCCAGCAGTGAATATTGGGGACAGGGTCGCTCACCCCTCCACTTT. It translates to CASSEYWGQGRSPLHF.

A note on this clonotype: Without the conserved terminal phenylalanine or tryptophan, this CDR3 likely stems from a read error. No DNA is shown, since the ends of the CDR3 on it are uncertain; the CDR3 is the one TCRdb lists. V is TRBV10-3 and J is TRBJ2-5; TRBD1, the table's D call, was not compared with the DNA. Germline assignment: CDR1 ENHRY and CDR2 SYGVKD. The CDR3 adds up to 11 amino acids, both ends counted. CDR3 residues: CAISETGQQNT.

This clonotype was seen ten or more times. The CDR3, as DNA: TGTGCCAGCAGCTTATTTAAGCTCGGGGAGACCCAGTACTTC. It translates to CASSLFKLGETQYF. The chain couples TRBV7-9 to TRBJ2-5; no firm D call. The V and J ends lost 2 bases and 5 bases respectively, with 12 bases between them. The CDR3 extends over 14 amino acids. Germline V lookup: CDR1 SEHNR, CDR2 FQNEAQ (reference sequence).

The table lists this clonotype with many counts. The rearrangement links TRBV20-1 to TRBJ1-1, with D tentatively TRBD1 (5 bases). Trimming stripped 1 base from V and 0 bases from J, with 15 bases between. This CDR3 has 16 residues. The germline V gene encodes CDR1 DFQATT and CDR2 SNEGSKA (reference sequence). The CDR3 is CSARVQPGGMNTEAFF. The CDR3 DNA sequence: TGCAGTGCTAGAGTCCAGCCGGGGGGTATGAACACTGAAGCTTTCTTT.

About this clonotype: A much larger clone sits a single nucleotide away, making a read error possible. V and J are TRBV14 and TRBJ1-3; D unclear. Germline V lookup: CDR1 SGHDN, CDR2 FVKESK. This CDR3 spans 13 amino acids. The CDR3 here is CASSQRSGNTINF. The DNA for the CDR3 is TGTGCCAGCAGCCAGAGATCTGGAAACACCATAAATTTT.

This clonotype came up a few times. One junction end does not reproduce the germline sequence, and a read error may be involved. This chain connects TRBV10-3 to TRBJ2-7, with D maybe TRBD2 (5 bases). The germline CDR1 and CDR2 sequences are ENHRY and SYGVKD. The CDR3 consists of 15 residues. DNA of the CDR3: TGTGCCAGCAGTTACCGGACTCTCCCGGCCTACGAGCAGTACTTC. Residues: CASSYRTLPAYEQYF.

This clonotype came up a few times. The gene calls are TRBV4-3 and TRBJ1-6; D call uncertain. Trimming took off 1 base at V and 7 bases at J, with 8 bases between the two ends. This CDR3 spans 14 amino acids. Germline V gene data show CDR1 as LGHNA and CDR2 as YSLEER. The CDR3 bases are TGCGCCAGCAGCCAAGGAGGTCAGAATTCACCCCTCCACTTT. This translates into CASSQGGQNSPLHF.

V gene TRBV2 combines with J gene TRBJ2-2; TRBD2 might be the D (6 bases). V was trimmed by 11 bases and J by 6 bases, leaving 19 bases between them. Germline loops: CDR1 SNHLY, CDR2 FYNNEI. CDR3 size: 14 residues. The CDR3 loop is CAWSVPGGAGELFF. The CDR3 coding sequence is TGTGCCTGGAGTGTACCCGGCGGGGCCGGGGAGCTGTTTTTT.

At least ten counts were recorded for this clonotype. The chain is built from TRBV7-2 and TRBJ2-7; the match to TRBD1 covers 9 bases. V was pared by 5 bases and J by 5 bases, with 7 bases of the junction left unmatched. CDR1 and CDR2 (germline): SGHTA, FQGNSA. The CDR3 extends over 14 amino acids. The CDR3: CASSGRTGDDEQYF. The CDR3 DNA reads as TGTGCCAGCAGCGGGCGGACAGGGGATGACGAGCAGTACTTC. The full variable domain, its missing parts supplied by reference TRBV7-2 and TRBJ2-7, is GAGVSQSPSNKVTEKGKDVELRCDPISGHTALYWYRQSLGQGLEFLIYFQGNSAPDKSGLPSDRFSAERTGGSVSTLTIQRTQQEDSAVYLCASSGRTGDDEQYFGPGTRLTVT.

This clonotype was observed at least ten times. V usage is TRBV20-1 and J usage is TRBJ2-7, with D unclear. V gave up 0 bases and J gave up 3 bases, with 21 bases separating them. Germline V gene lookup returns CDR1 DFQATT and CDR2 SNEGSKA (reference sequence). CDR3 size: 17 residues. CDR3 sequence (DNA): TGCAGTGCTAGAGATCAGGAGACTGCCCTGCGTAACTACGAGCAGTACTTC. Translating gives CSARDQETALRNYEQYF.

This chain connects TRBV9 to TRBJ2-7; 7 bases fit TRBD2. Germline loops: CDR1 SGDLS, CDR2 YYNGEE. This CDR3 contains 14 residues. The V and J ends lost 4 bases and 1 base, in that order; junction bases with no gene match: 5. The CDR3 is CASSPGGFSYEQYF. The CDR3 DNA is TGTGCCAGCAGCCCGGGGGGATTTTCCTACGAGCAGTACTTC.